The rows below give T cell receptor beta chains drawn from one sample of a study of blood T cell repertoires in COVID-19. Profiling relied on immunoSEQ multiplex PCR, and the TCRdb table lists in-frame clones only, not all of them. The sample yields over 200,000 clones, approximately 84% seen once. Sequencing was carried out using peripheral blood. The receptors shown here come from a man between 50 and 59 years old with active or convalescent COVID-19. CDR3s include the opening cysteine and the closing phenylalanine or tryptophan. Clone size appears in some rows only: once, few, many, or a class for an expanded clone.

CDR3: CASSLSGTGMYEQYF; J: TRBJ2-7; V: TRBV7-8; size: -
CDR3: CASSLYGQEKLFF; J: TRBJ1-4; V: TRBV13; size: -
CDR3: CAWSLTGGRGTEAFF; J: TRBJ1-1; V: TRBV30; size: -
CDR3: CASSPRAGGSNQPQHF; J: TRBJ1-5; V: TRBV9; size: -
CDR3: CASSSLRDRGTFSNTEAFF; J: TRBJ1-1; V: TRBV5-1; size: -
CDR3: CASSLHRDPRTDTQYF; J: TRBJ2-3; V: TRBV7-2; size: -
CDR3: CASSGGLVSGELFF; J: TRBJ2-2; V: TRBV9; size: once
CDR3: CAWSSGPNAGEQYF; J: TRBJ2-7; V: TRBV30; size: -
CDR3: CASSGRGEEVGGYTF; J: TRBJ1-2; V: TRBV5-4; size: few
CDR3: CASGDRDSFGYTF; J: TRBJ1-2; V: TRBV5-6; size: -
CDR3: CATGKGAGGRTDTQYF; J: TRBJ2-3; V: TRBV19; size: -
CDR3: CASSVDREQYF; J: TRBJ2-7; V: TRBV13; size: -
CDR3: CASSQDLYEQYF; J: TRBJ2-7; V: TRBV3-1/TRBV3-2; size: -
CDR3: CATSRGGTGGYGYTF; J: TRBJ1-2; V: TRBV15; size: -
CDR3: CAWSPGLDQPQHF; J: TRBJ1-5; V: TRBV30; size: -
CDR3: CSGATGQGGTGYGYTF; J: TRBJ1-2; V: TRBV29-1; size: -
CDR3: CASSPQGHLNTEAFF; J: TRBJ1-1; V: TRBV19; size: many
CDR3: CATSDRLAGGEVEQFF; J: TRBJ2-1; V: TRBV24-1; size: -
CDR3: CAISEGRGRGTEAFF; J: TRBJ1-1; V: TRBV10-3; size: -
CDR3: CASSLGWDTYYGYTF; J: TRBJ1-2; V: TRBV5-4; size: -
CDR3: CASSLDGLAGANNEQFF; J: TRBJ2-1; V: TRBV13; size: few
CDR3: CASRQTGGGQETQYF; J: TRBJ2-5; V: TRBV7-6; size: -
CDR3: CASSLARGGASSYEQYF; J: TRBJ2-7; V: TRBV7-9; size: -
CDR3: CASTSSTGTGNTIYF; J: TRBJ1-3; V: TRBV5-1; size: -
CDR3: CASSRLERDGYTF; J: TRBJ1-2; V: TRBV19; size: -
CDR3: CASSQGQGNQPQHF; J: TRBJ1-5; V: TRBV3-1/TRBV3-2; size: -
CDR3: CSVEDRAMKGTEAFF; J: TRBJ1-1; V: TRBV29-1; size: -
CDR3: CASSLDVHNQPQHF; J: TRBJ1-5; V: TRBV11-2; size: -
CDR3: CASSSGTGNKEKLFF; J: TRBJ1-4; V: TRBV4-3; size: -
CDR3: CASSVGDFRNQPQHF; J: TRBJ1-5; V: TRBV9; size: -
CDR3: CAISLGQRTYNEQFF; J: TRBJ2-1; V: TRBV7-8; size: few
CDR3: CASTAIGQRTQYF; J: TRBJ2-3; V: TRBV2; size: -
CDR3: CASSALSSGNTIYF; J: TRBJ1-3; V: TRBV19; size: -
CDR3: CASSQRRGTDTQYF; J: TRBJ2-3; V: TRBV5-1; size: -
CDR3: CATTGSGNEQFF; J: TRBJ2-1; V: TRBV2; size: -
CDR3: CASSLLGQAAGEQYF; J: TRBJ2-7; V: TRBV5-5; size: -
CDR3: CASSYSPDSSYEQYF; J: TRBJ2-7; V: TRBV6-5; size: -
CDR3: CASSTGTGLVGELFF; J: TRBJ2-2; V: TRBV19; size: -
CDR3: CASSLTNSGEQYF; J: TRBJ2-7; V: TRBV7-2; size: -